This TCR beta chain came from a study of T-cell reconstitution after alpha-beta-depleted transplantation in children. The CDR3 is 14 amino acids. Trimming at V came to 1 base and at J to 3 bases, leaving 1 base not matched to a gene. Germline V CDR1 and CDR2: SQVTM, ANQGSEA. Molecular barcoding with unique molecular identifiers was used for the TCRbeta library. A single record per CDR3 protein comes from TCRdb applying MiXCR to the PCR reads. The sample includes about 370,000 distinct CDR3 sequences, around 20% of them seen just once. The chain uses TRBV29-1 and TRBJ2-1; the match to TRBD2 covers 9 bases. The TCR comes from a human donor who donated a stem cell graft to a child with acute myeloid leukemia. The source was PBMCs from the stem cell graft donor, collected from the stem cell graft. CDR3 sequence reads: CSVEGGRVYNEQFF. DNA for the CDR3: TGCAGCGTTGAAGGCGGGAGGGTCTACAATGAGCAGTTCTTC.